This TCR gamma chain was observed in a study of gamma-delta chains in newborns, infants, children. Study-level background: Innate gammadelta T cells reportedly expand polyclonally right after birth, driven by microbial exposure, per the title.

TCRdb reprocessed the reads through CATT. The sample lists about 580 gamma-chain clones; under 80% were seen once. The CDR3 has 13 residues. The J gene is TRGJ1 or TRGJ2, while no V gene call was made. This receptor was taken from a child who was a newborn, infant or young child, either healthy, febrile or measles-vaccinated (not recorded which). The sequenced sample was blood. CDR3 amino acids: CATWDGLYYKKLF. The CDR3 nucleotides are TGTGCCACCTGGGACGGCCTTTATTATAAGAAACTCTTT.